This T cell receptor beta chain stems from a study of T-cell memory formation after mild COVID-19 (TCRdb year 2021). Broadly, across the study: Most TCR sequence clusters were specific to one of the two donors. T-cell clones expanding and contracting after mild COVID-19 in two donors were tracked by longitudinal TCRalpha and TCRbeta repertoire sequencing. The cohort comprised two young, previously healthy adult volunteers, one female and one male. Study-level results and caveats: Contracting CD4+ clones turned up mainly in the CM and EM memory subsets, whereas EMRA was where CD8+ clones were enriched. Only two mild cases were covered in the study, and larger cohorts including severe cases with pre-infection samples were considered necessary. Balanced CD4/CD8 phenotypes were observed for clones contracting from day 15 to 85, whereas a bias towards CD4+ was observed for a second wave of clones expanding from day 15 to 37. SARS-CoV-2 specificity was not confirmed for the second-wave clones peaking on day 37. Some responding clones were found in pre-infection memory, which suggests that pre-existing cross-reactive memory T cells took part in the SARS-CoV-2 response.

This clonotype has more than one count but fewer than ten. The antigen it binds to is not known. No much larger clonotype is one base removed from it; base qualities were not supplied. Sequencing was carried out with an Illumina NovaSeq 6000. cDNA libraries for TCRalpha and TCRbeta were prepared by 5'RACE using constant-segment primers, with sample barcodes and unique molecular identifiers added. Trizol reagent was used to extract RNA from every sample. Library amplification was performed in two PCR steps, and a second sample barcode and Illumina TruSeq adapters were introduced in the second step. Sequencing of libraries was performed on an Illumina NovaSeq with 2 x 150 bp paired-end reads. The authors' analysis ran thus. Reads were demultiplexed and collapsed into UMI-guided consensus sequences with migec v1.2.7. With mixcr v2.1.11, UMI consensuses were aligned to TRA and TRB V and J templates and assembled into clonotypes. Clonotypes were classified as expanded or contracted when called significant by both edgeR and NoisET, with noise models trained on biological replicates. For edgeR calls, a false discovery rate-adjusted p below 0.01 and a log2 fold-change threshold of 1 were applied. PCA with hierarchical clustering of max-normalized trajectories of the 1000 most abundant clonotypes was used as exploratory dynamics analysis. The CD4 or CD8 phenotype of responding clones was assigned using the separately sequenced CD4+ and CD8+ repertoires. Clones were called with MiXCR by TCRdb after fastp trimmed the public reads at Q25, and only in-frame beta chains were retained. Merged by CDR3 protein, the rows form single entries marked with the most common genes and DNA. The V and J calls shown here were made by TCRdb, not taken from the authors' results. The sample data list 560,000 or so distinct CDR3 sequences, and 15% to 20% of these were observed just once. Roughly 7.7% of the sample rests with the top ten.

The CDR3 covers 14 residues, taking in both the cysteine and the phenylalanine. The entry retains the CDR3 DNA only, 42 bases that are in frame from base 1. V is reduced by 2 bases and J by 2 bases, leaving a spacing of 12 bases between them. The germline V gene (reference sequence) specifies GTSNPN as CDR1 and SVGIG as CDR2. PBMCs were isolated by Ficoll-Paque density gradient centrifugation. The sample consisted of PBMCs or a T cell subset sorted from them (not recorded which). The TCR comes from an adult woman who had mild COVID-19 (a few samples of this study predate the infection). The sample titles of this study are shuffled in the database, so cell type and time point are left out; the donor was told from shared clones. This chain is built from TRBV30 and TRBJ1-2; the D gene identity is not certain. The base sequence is TGTGCCTGGAGTACCCCTCAAGGGAACTATGGCTACACCTTC. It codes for CAWSTPQGNYGYTF.